One sample yielded the 2 T cell receptor beta chains listed below, sequenced in a study of control samples from healthy donors and cancer patients. Clones were sequenced by immunoSEQ multiplex PCR, and TCRdb holds only the in-frame ones, with some missing. The sample gives tens of thousands of clones, about 89% of which show up once; over 0.85% is in the top ten. Sequenced: blood. These receptors originate from a woman aged 25 to 39 in good health.

The chain combines TRBV6-6 with TRBJ1-4, with no clear D. Trimming stripped 5 bases from V and 5 bases from J, with 15 bases between. Germline V CDR1 and CDR2: MNHNY, SVGAGI (reference sequence). The CDR3 has 15 amino acids. The CDR3 DNA reads TGTGCCAGCAGTGGAACCCATCGGCGAAATGAAAAACTGTTTTTT. This translates into CASSGTHRRNEKLFF.

V usage is TRBV10-1 and J usage is TRBJ2-3; no clear D. CDR1 and CDR2 (germline): WNHNN, SYGVQD (reference sequence). V was clipped by 2 bases and J by 9 bases, with 9 bases between them. This CDR3 region has 12 residues. The CDR3 loop is CASSEMGNTQYF. CDR3 nucleotides: TGCGCCAGCAGTGAGATGGGTAACACGCAGTATTTT.